These 17 T cell receptor beta chains were sequenced from one sample in a study of T cells in Graves' hyperthyroidism and ophthalmopathy. Regions amplified from RNA transcripts were the TCR beta CDR3 regions. TCR CDR3 regions were first amplified by RT-PCR with HTBI primers. TCRdb re-called the multiplex PCR reads through MiXCR, storing one row per CDR3 protein. This sample carries around 570,000 distinct CDR3 sequences, 20% of them seen once, and the ten largest clones take over 45%. Input material: blood. These receptors were taken from a man aged 35-49 years with Graves' ophthalmopathy.

The chain recombines TRBV20-1 with TRBJ1-5; D gene unclear. Deletions cut 3 bases from V and 5 bases from J, with 17 bases between. The CDR3 contains 15 residues. Per the germline V gene, CDR1 is DFQATT and CDR2 is SNEGSKA (reference sequence). The CDR3 DNA reads as TGCAGTGCTAGTGCTTTAAGTCAGAACTATCAGCCCCAGCATTTT. Residues: CSASALSQNYQPQHF.

The sample holds one count of this clonotype. The chain recombines TRBV5-1 with TRBJ2-2, with D unresolved. V shed 0 bases and J shed 8 bases, with 11 bases lying between them. Germline CDR1 SGHRS, CDR2 YFSETQ. This CDR3 is 14 amino acids long. The CDR3 coding sequence is TGCGCCAGCAGCTTGGCGTCGTTTCAGGGGGAGCTGTTTTTT. Protein: CASSLASFQGELFF.

This clonotype was seen at least ten times. This chain joins TRBV27 and TRBJ1-2; D remains ambiguous. Trimming left V 3 bases short and J 2 bases short, with 7 bases between. CDR3 length equals 13 residues. Germline CDR1 and CDR2: MNHEY and SMNVEV (reference sequence). Written as DNA, the CDR3 is TGTGCCAGCAGTTTTGAAGGCAACTATGGCTACACCTTC. It codes for CASSFEGNYGYTF.

This clonotype has ten or more counts. The chain couples TRBV4-1 to TRBJ2-7; 9 bases map to TRBD2. Germline values: CDR1 MGHRA, CDR2 YSYEKL. V dropped 1 base and J dropped 5; count of bases not matched to a gene: 12. CDR3 length equals 17 residues. The CDR3 sequence: CASSQGGMVAGVHEQYF. In nucleotides, the CDR3 is TGCGCCAGCAGCCAAGGGGGTATGGTAGCGGGGGTGCACGAGCAGTACTTC.

The chain is built from TRBV7-9 and TRBJ2-2, with unresolved D. From germline, CDR1 is SEHNR and CDR2 FQNEAQ (reference sequence). V lost 1 base to trimming and J lost 0 bases, with 3 bases between them. The CDR3 totals 14 residues. Here the CDR3 DNA reads TGTGCCAGCAGCTTAGAACCGAACACCGGGGAGCTGTTTTTT. Protein product: CASSLEPNTGELFF.

This clonotype was counted many times. The chain has TRBV2 and TRBJ1-2, with D possibly matching TRBD1 (5 bases). This CDR3 is built from 15 residues. Germline CDR1 is SNHLY and CDR2 is FYNNEI. Trimming took 3 bases from V and 4 from J, leaving 15 bases between them. CDR3 nucleotide sequence: TGTGCCAGCAGTGAGGTCGGGGGGGGGACCTATGGCTACACCTTC. Translating it yields CASSEVGGGTYGYTF.

This clonotype was counted only a few times. The rearrangement uses TRBV20-1 and TRBJ2-2, with 9 bases matching TRBD2. Germline CDR1 reads DFQATT; CDR2 reads SNEGSKA (reference sequence). The CDR3 is 15 amino acids. The V segment lost 3 bases and the J segment 1 base; nucleotides outside the gene matches: 3. CDR3 bases: TGCAGTGCTAGTCTACTAGCGGGGAACACCGGGGAGCTGTTTTTT. The encoded protein is CSASLLAGNTGELFF.

This chain links TRBV5-5 with TRBJ1-1; TRBD1 might be the D (5 bases). The germline gives CDR1 SGHKS, CDR2 YYEKEE (reference sequence). V dropped 2 bases and J dropped 0 bases, with 11 bases sitting between them. This CDR3 contains 15 residues. The CDR3 nucleotides are TGTGCCAGCAGCTTTGGCGACAGACTGAACACTGAAGCTTTCTTT. This translates into CASSFGDRLNTEAFF. Drawing the rest from reference TRBV5-5 and TRBJ1-1, the complete variable domain is DAGVTQSPTHLIKTRGQQVTLRCSPISGHKSVSWYQQVLGQGPQFIFQYYEKEERGRGNFPDRFSARQFPNYSSELNVNALLLGDSALYLCASSFGDRLNTEAFFGQGTRLTVV.

This clonotype was seen more than once but under ten times. The chain carries TRBV20-1 and TRBJ2-7, with 9 bases fitting TRBD2. V shed 3 bases, J shed 5 bases, and the junction held 11 bases outside the gene matches. CDR1 is DFQATT and CDR2 is SNEGSKA in the germline V gene (reference sequence). The CDR3 spans 15 residues. The CDR3 spells CSARVRGLATHEQYF. In DNA form, the CDR3 reads TGCAGTGCTAGGGTAAGAGGACTAGCGACCCACGAGCAGTACTTC.

The chain uses TRBV10-3 and TRBJ2-7; no definite D call. Trimming shortened V by 10 bases and J by 1 base, and 11 bases separated the two germline ends. The CDR3 totals 12 residues. In germline, CDR1 is ENHRY, CDR2 SYGVKD. The CDR3 DNA follows: TGTGCCACCAAGGACGGTTCCTACGAGCAGTACTTC. Protein product: CATKDGSYEQYF.

The table lists this clonotype with many counts. V gene TRBV6-1 combines with J gene TRBJ1-5; no reliable D call. Trimming left V 1 base short and J 2 bases short, with 9 bases between. This CDR3 has 15 residues. The V gene's germline CDR1 is MNHNS and CDR2 SASEGT. The CDR3 loop reads CASSEGPAGNQPQHF. The CDR3 DNA reads as TGTGCCAGCAGTGAAGGGCCCGCGGGCAATCAGCCCCAGCATTTT.

V usage is TRBV6-4 and J usage is TRBJ2-5; TRBD1 agrees at 10 bases. The germline V gene encodes CDR1 MRHNA and CDR2 SNTAGT. The CDR3 covers 13 residues. Trimming removed 11 bases from V and 8 bases from J; junction bases left unmatched: 11. The CDR3 loop reads CADPGQGPRTQYF. DNA for the CDR3: TGTGCCGACCCGGGACAGGGGCCCCGAACCCAGTACTTC.

The sample holds many counts of this clonotype. The chain has TRBV7-2 and TRBJ2-1, with 7 bases that match TRBD2. Per the germline V gene, CDR1 is SGHTA and CDR2 is FQGNSA. V dropped 1 base and J dropped 5; count of bases not matched to a gene: 8. The CDR3 runs 16 residues. The DNA of the CDR3 is TGTGCCAGCAGCTTAGGGTTGGGAGGGGTCCACAATGAGCAGTTCTTC. This encodes CASSLGLGGVHNEQFF.

The chain couples TRBV28 to TRBJ1-1; D is possibly TRBD1 (5 bases). Trimming removed 6 bases at V and 11 bases at J, with 16 bases between. Germline CDR1 reads MDHEN; CDR2 reads SYDVKM. This CDR3 spans 12 amino acids. In nucleotides, the CDR3 is TGTGCCAGCAGGTCAGGGATTCGGAGGGCTTTCTTT. This gives the protein CASRSGIRRAFF. Drawing the rest from reference TRBV28 and TRBJ1-1, the complete variable domain is DVKVTQSSRYLVKRTGEKVFLECVQDMDHENMFWYRQDPGLGLRLIYFSYDVKMKEKGDIPEGYSVSREKKERFSLILESASTNQTSMYLCASRSGIRRAFFGQGTRLTVV.

This clonotype has a count of ten or more. V is TRBV6-5 and J is TRBJ2-7, with TRBD2 identical over 8 bases. Germline CDR1 and CDR2: MNHEY and SVGAGI. J was trimmed by 8 bases and V by 0 bases; bases with no gene match: 6. The CDR3 is 14 amino acids. The CDR3 DNA follows: TGTGCCAGCAGTTACTCGAGCCGGGGGGGCCAGCAGTACTTC. Residues: CASSYSSRGGQQYF.

This clonotype has more than one count but fewer than ten. The chain links TRBV25-1 to TRBJ1-6; D unclear. This CDR3 has 15 amino acids. Trimming pared 3 bases from V and 9 bases from J, leaving 15 bases between. The germline V gene encodes CDR1 MGHDK and CDR2 SYGVNS. CDR3 in amino acids: CASSDPGQMGSPLHF. CDR3 in DNA: TGTGCCAGCAGTGACCCGGGCCAGATGGGTTCACCCCTCCACTTT.

The table lists this clonotype with a few counts. The gene calls are TRBV4-1 and TRBJ2-1; 10 nucleotides line up with TRBD2. Germline lookup yields CDR1 MGHRA and CDR2 YSYEKL. The junction had 11 bases not matched to a gene; V was cut back by 4 bases and J by 8 bases. The CDR3 has 16 amino acids. CDR3 in DNA: TGCGCCAGCAGCCCATTAGCGGGGGGTCGTAACTATGAGCAGTTCTTC. It encodes CASSPLAGGRNYEQFF.